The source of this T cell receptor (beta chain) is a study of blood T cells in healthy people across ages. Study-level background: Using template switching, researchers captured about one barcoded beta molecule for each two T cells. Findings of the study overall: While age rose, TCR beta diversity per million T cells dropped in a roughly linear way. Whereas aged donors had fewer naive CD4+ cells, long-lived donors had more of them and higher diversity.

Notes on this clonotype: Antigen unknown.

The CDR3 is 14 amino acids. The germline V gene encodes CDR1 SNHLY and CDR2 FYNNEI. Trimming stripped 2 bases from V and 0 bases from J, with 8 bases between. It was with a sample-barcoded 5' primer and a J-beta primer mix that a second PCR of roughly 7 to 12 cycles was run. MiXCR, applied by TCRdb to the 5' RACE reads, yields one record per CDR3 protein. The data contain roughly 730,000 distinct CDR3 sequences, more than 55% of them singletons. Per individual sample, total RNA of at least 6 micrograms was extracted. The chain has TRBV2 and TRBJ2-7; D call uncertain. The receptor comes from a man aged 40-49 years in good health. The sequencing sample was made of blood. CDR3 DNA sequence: TGTGCCAGCAGTGAAACCTCCTTCTCCTACGAGCAGTACTTC. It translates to CASSETSFSYEQYF.